There are a few counts of the clone carrying this TCR beta chain. Its target is not known. The CDR3 has 15 residues. Looked up from germline, CDR1 is LNHDA and CDR2 is SQIVND (reference sequence). V was cut by 6 bases and J by 5 bases, with 19 bases left in between. The whole isolated RNA underwent reverse transcription, so sequencing captured expressed TCRB transcripts. Measured with immunoSEQ multiplex PCR; TCRdb has only the in-frame clones, and not every one. The profile covers hundreds of thousands of clones, with about 16% appearing a single time and approximately 0.087% taken by the ten largest. The sample is drawn from a study of beta chain features in type 1 diabetes. Study-level results: In patients and controls equally, PCR might favor templates that are shorter.

Sequenced input: naive CD4+ T cells from blood. This TCR came from a man younger than 35 in good health. The chain joins TRBV19 to TRBJ1-1; tentatively, D is TRBD1 (6 bases). The CDR3 protein is CASRPQGGLGTEAFF. The CDR3 nucleotides are TGTGCCAGTAGACCACAAGGGGGACTTGGGACTGAAGCTTTCTTT.